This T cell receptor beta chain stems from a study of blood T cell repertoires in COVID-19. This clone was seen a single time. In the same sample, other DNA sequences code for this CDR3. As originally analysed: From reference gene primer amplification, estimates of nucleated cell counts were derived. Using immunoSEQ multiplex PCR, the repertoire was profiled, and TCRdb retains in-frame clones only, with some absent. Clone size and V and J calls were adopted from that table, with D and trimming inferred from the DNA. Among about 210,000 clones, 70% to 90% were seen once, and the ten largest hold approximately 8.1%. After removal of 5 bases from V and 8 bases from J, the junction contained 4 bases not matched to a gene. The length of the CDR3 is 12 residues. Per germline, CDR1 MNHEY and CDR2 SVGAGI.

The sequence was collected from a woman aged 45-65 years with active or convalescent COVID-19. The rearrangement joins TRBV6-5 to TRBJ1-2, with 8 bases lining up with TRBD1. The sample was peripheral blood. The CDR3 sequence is CASSRDRGGYTF. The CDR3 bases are TGTGCCAGCAGTCGTGACAGGGGCGGCTACACCTTC.